A selection of T cell receptor beta chains follows, all from one sample in a study of shared clonotypes between healthy human individuals. Some clones are missing from TCRdb's copy, which holds only in-frame ones; the method was immunoSEQ multiplex PCR. The repertoire holds approximately 2,000,000 clones, with 93% as singletons. Sequencing input: naive CD8+ T cells from PBMCs. The receptor source for this set is a man aged 18-30 years in good health. Some clones in this sample may be carry-over from other donors' samples. Both conserved end residues are part of each CDR3. D genes are given only for firm matches.

v_call | d_call | cdr3_aa
TRBV27 | TRBD1 | CASRDGTGRGNTEAFF
TRBV11-2 | TRBD2 | CASSLGTSGDYEQYF
TRBV7-2 | TRBD2 | CASSPEPRLAGDNEQFF
TRBV11-2 | . | CASSLGVGLKAQETQYF
TRBV29-1 | . | CSVELSGYYGYTF
TRBV11-2 | . | CASSSRGGRGNEQFF
TRBV11-2 | TRBD2 | CASSLFPLAGETGEQYF
TRBV9 | . | CASSPGSYNEQFF
TRBV4-3 | . | CASSQDFTDQETQYF
TRBV28 | TRBD1 | CASSSDRGLEKLFF
TRBV27 | . | CASSYSPGYGYTF
TRBV14 | . | CASSRASGRTPKNIQYF
TRBV28 | TRBD2 | CASSGEREGPWAYNEQFF
TRBV7-6 | . | CASSPVAARGTEAFF
TRBV30 | . | CASDIRNEAFF
TRBV13 | . | CASSLGPRNQDTQYF
TRBV10-1 | TRBD2 | CASSEGTSGIGEQFF
TRBV21-1 | . | CASSKAADRGTYEQYF
TRBV7-7 | TRBD1 | CASRSPVFGTGSGEQYF
TRBV7-9 | . | CAFEEMNTEAFF
TRBV12-5 | . | CASGLSGEETQYF